These T cell receptor beta chains were read from a single sample in a study of T cell changes during pregnancy in multiple sclerosis. This table comes from immunoSEQ multiplex PCR, and its TCRdb copy is limited to in-frame clones, with some not included. The table shows about 53,000 clones, with 80% to 95% occurring only once. The sample here was CD4+ T cells from peripheral blood mononuclear cells, taken in the third trimester of pregnancy. The receptor source for this set is a female donor with multiple sclerosis, enrolled in a pregnancy study. Each CDR3 is given with its conserved first and last residue. Fields, in order: D gene, J gene, V gene, clone size, CDR3 protein, CDR3 DNA. A D gene is named only where the DNA matches it firmly. A row's size may be missing; if present it is once, few, many or a size class.

>NA|TRBJ2-2|TRBV6-1|NA
CASSVQGPNTGELFF
TGTGCCAGCAGCGTTCAGGGGCCGAACACCGGGGAGCTGTTTTTT
>TRBD1|TRBJ2-5|TRBV5-4|NA
CASSSADRVETQYF
TGTGCCAGCAGCTCGGCGGACAGGGTTGAGACCCAGTACTTC
>TRBD1|TRBJ1-5|TRBV7-8|few
CASSSQRFQGANQPQHF
TGTGCCAGCAGCTCTCAAAGGTTCCAGGGGGCGAATCAGCCCCAGCATTTT
>TRBD1|TRBJ2-1|TRBV18|NA
CASSPPGRGRYNEQFF
TGTGCCAGCTCACCACCTGGCAGGGGGCGATACAATGAGCAGTTCTTC
>NA|TRBJ1-1|TRBV2|NA
CASNRQSWEAFF
TGTGCCAGCAATAGACAGAGTTGGGAAGCTTTCTTT
>NA|TRBJ1-1|TRBV5-4|NA
CASSSPQGYTEAFF
TGTGCCAGCAGCTCACCACAGGGTTACACTGAAGCTTTCTTT
>NA|TRBJ1-1|TRBV6-1|NA
CASSGGRGRGFGNTEAFF
TGTGCCAGCAGTGGTGGGAGGGGCAGGGGATTCGGGAACACTGAAGCTTTCTTT
>TRBD2|TRBJ2-1|TRBV27|NA
CASSLAASGYNEQFF
TGTGCCAGCAGTTTGGCGGCTAGCGGTTACAATGAGCAGTTCTTC
>NA|TRBJ1-1|TRBV5-1|NA
CASSLRPSGANTEAFF
TGCGCCAGCAGCTTGCGTCCGTCAGGGGCGAACACTGAAGCTTTCTTT
>TRBD2|TRBJ2-2|TRBV2|once
CASSELASGGAWNTGELFF
TGTGCCAGCAGTGAATTAGCTAGCGGGGGGGCTTGGAACACCGGGGAGCTGTTTTTT
>NA|TRBJ2-7|TRBV6-6|NA
CASSPPSAVEQYF
TGTGCCAGCAGCCCCCCCTCAGCGGTCGAGCAGTACTTC
>TRBD1|TRBJ2-7|TRBV18|NA
CASSPLYRGDSYEQYF
TGTGCCAGCTCACCACTTTACAGGGGCGACTCCTACGAGCAGTACTTC
>TRBD1|TRBJ1-1|TRBV5-1|NA
CASSNSRTGRGGTEAFF
TGCGCCAGCAGCAACAGCCGGACAGGGAGGGGCGGCACTGAAGCTTTCTTT
>TRBD2|TRBJ2-5|TRBV2|NA
CASSEELAGGQFGTQYF
TGTGCCAGCAGTGAAGAACTAGCGGGGGGCCAGTTTGGGACCCAGTACTTC
>NA|TRBJ1-1|TRBV5-4|few
CASSPRGMNTEAFF
TGTGCCAGCAGCCCGAGGGGGATGAACACTGAAGCTTTCTTT
>TRBD1|TRBJ1-6|TRBV7-2|NA
CASSLARTGSSYNSPLHF
TGTGCCAGCAGCTTAGCGAGGACAGGGAGCTCCTATAATTCACCCCTCCACTTT
>NA|TRBJ1-1|TRBV7-2|few
CASSLSHSPEAFF
TGTGCCAGCAGCTTAAGTCACAGCCCTGAAGCTTTCTTT
>NA|TRBJ2-2|TRBV19|NA
CASSWGAGELFF
TGTGCCAGTAGTTGGGGCGCCGGGGAGCTGTTTTTT
>NA|TRBJ1-3|TRBV5-1|NA
CASSLSYGDTIYF
TGCGCCAGCAGCTTGTCGTACGGGGACACCATATATTTT
>TRBD1|TRBJ1-2|TRBV6-5|NA
CASWTGMGGGYTF
TGTGCCAGCTGGACAGGGATGGGAGGTGGCTACACCTTC
>NA|TRBJ2-5|TRBV5-1|NA
CASSPGGPQETQYF
TGCGCCAGCAGCCCCGGGGGGCCCCAAGAGACCCAGTACTTC
>TRBD1|TRBJ2-3|TRBV5-6|NA
CASRRQGGNTQYF
TGTGCCAGCAGACGACAGGGGGGAAATACGCAGTATTTT
>TRBD2|TRBJ2-1|TRBV11-2|NA
CASSLVAGGRSYNEQFF
TGTGCCAGCAGCTTAGTAGCGGGCGGGCGCTCCTACAATGAGCAGTTCTTC
>TRBD1|TRBJ2-1|TRBV13|NA
CASSLGDRAIYNEQFF
TGTGCCAGCAGCTTAGGGGACAGGGCCATATACAATGAGCAGTTCTTC
>NA|TRBJ1-4|TRBV25-1|NA
CASSPLEGNEKLFF
TGTGCCAGCAGTCCACTGGAGGGCAATGAAAAACTGTTTTTT
>TRBD1|TRBJ2-5|TRBV9|NA
CASSTRTGGWTETQYF
TGTGCCAGCAGCACTCGGACAGGCGGATGGACGGAGACCCAGTACTTC
>NA|TRBJ2-6|TRBV7-9|NA
CASSFSQPPGANVLTF
TGTGCCAGCAGCTTCTCACAGCCGCCTGGGGCCAACGTCCTGACTTTC
>NA|TRBJ1-1|TRBV5-6|NA
CASSFPGSTPEAFF
TGTGCCAGCAGCTTCCCGGGTTCGACTCCCGAAGCTTTCTTT
>TRBD1|TRBJ1-1|TRBV7-9|NA
CASSGGLDRVKETEAFF
TGTGCCAGCAGCGGTGGTCTTGACAGGGTTAAGGAGACTGAAGCTTTCTTT
>TRBD1|TRBJ2-7|TRBV5-6|NA
CASSLRGQGGEQYF
TGTGCCAGCAGCCTAAGGGGACAGGGCGGCGAGCAGTACTTC
>TRBD1|TRBJ1-6|TRBV5-1|NA
CASSLGTGVNSPLHF
TGCGCCAGCAGCTTGGGGACAGGGGTTAATTCACCCCTCCACTTT
>NA|TRBJ1-6|TRBV10-1|NA
CASSSGTRNSPLHF
TGCGCCAGCAGTTCCGGGACAAGAAATTCACCCCTCCACTTT
>NA|TRBJ2-3|TRBV4-2|NA
CASRLQLGTDTQYF
TGTGCCAGCAGGCTGCAGTTGGGCACAGATACGCAGTATTTT
>NA|TRBJ1-6|TRBV21-1|NA
CASSNDRESAQHTKNSPLHF
TGTGCCAGCAGTAACGACCGGGAGAGCGCCCAACATACCAAGAATTCACCCCTCCACTTT
>NA|TRBJ2-1|TRBV6-1|NA
CASSWGGPSNEQFF
TGTGCCAGCAGCTGGGGGGGCCCAAGCAATGAGCAGTTCTTC
>NA|TRBJ2-3|TRBV6-5|NA
CASSYSPGVSTDTQYF
TGTGCCAGCAGTTACTCGCCGGGGGTAAGCACAGATACGCAGTATTTT
>NA|TRBJ2-7|TRBV5-8|NA
CASSLNGPYEQYF
TGTGCCAGCAGCTTGAATGGCCCCTACGAGCAGTACTTC
>TRBD1|TRBJ1-1|TRBV18|NA
CASSKPSGQRTEAFF
TGTGCCAGCTCCAAGCCCTCGGGACAGCGCACTGAAGCTTTCTTT
>NA|TRBJ1-2|TRBV6-1|NA
CASRDLKGLPGYTF
TGTGCCAGCAGAGACCTAAAGGGGTTGCCGGGCTACACCTTC
>TRBD1|TRBJ2-5|TRBV15|NA
CATSSEGAQETQYF
TGTGCCACCAGCAGTGAGGGGGCCCAAGAGACCCAGTACTTC
>NA|TRBJ2-3|TRBV6-1|NA
CASSVRQPTDTQYF
TGTGCCAGCAGTGTTCGACAACCTACAGATACGCAGTATTTT
>NA|TRBJ2-7|TRBV4-2|NA
CASSQRRDGEQYF
TGTGCCAGCAGCCAACGGAGGGATGGCGAGCAGTACTTC
>TRBD2|TRBJ2-7|TRBV5-1|NA
CASSPRGVAGEGEQYF
TGCGCCAGCAGCCCCCGGGGAGTAGCGGGGGAGGGGGAGCAGTACTTC
>NA|TRBJ2-3|TRBV5-6|once
CASSPGGLATDTQYF
TGTGCCAGCAGCCCGGGCGGTCTAGCAACAGATACGCAGTATTTT
>NA|TRBJ1-4|TRBV5-1|NA
CASSLADRSANEKLFF
TGCGCCAGCAGCTTGGCCGACAGGTCAGCTAATGAAAAACTGTTTTTT
>NA|TRBJ2-2|TRBV9|NA
CASSGGLEAGELFF
TGTGCCAGCAGCGGAGGGTTGGAGGCCGGGGAGCTGTTTTTT
>TRBD2|TRBJ2-1|TRBV27|NA
CASSLSSGGSSSYNEQFF
TGTGCCAGCAGTTTAAGTAGCGGGGGGTCCTCCAGCTACAATGAGCAGTTCTTC
>NA|TRBJ1-1|TRBV5-4|NA
CASRGVQNTEAFF
TGTGCCAGCCGGGGGGTGCAGAACACTGAAGCTTTCTTT
>NA|TRBJ1-5|TRBV10-3|NA
CAISESWESQPQHF
TGTGCCATCAGTGAGTCTTGGGAGTCACAGCCCCAGCATTTT
>NA|TRBJ1-1|TRBV6-5|NA
CASSSVVGDWTEAFF
TGTGCCAGCAGTTCCGTAGTAGGGGATTGGACTGAAGCTTTCTTT
>NA|TRBJ1-6|TRBV18|NA
CASSPPTGNSGMKLHF
TGTGCCAGCTCACCCCCGACAGGCAACAGCGGAATGAAGCTCCACTTT
>NA|TRBJ1-1|TRBV2|NA
CASSGGAEAFF
TGTGCCAGCAGCGGAGGGGCTGAAGCTTTCTTT
>NA|TRBJ1-4|TRBV5-4|once
CASSRFGGKNEKLFF
TGTGCCAGCAGCCGGTTCGGAGGGAAAAATGAAAAACTGTTTTTT